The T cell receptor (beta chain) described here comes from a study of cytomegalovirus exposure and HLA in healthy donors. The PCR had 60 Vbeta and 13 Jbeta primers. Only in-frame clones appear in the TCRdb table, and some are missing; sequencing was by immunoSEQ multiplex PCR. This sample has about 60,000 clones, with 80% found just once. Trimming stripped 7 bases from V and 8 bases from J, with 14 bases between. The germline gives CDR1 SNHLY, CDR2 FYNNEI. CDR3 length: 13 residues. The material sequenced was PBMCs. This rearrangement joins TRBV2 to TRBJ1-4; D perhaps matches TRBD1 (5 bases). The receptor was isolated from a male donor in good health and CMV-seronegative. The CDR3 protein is CASTEGLGEKLFF. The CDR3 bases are TGTGCCAGCACCGAGGGACTAGGGGAAAAACTGTTTTTT.